The sequence of this TCR beta chain was determined in a study of OX40 agonist ivuxolimab in advanced cancers. TCRdb keeps only in-frame clones here, not all; method: immunoSEQ multiplex PCR. This sample has over 80,000 clones, with 70% to 90% found just once. Trimming at V came to 8 bases and at J to 1 base, leaving 8 bases not matched to a gene. The CDR3 is 14 residues long. Germline-derived CDR1 and CDR2 are SGHRS and YFSETQ. The receptor was isolated from an adult with an advanced solid tumor such as melanoma, head and neck, liver or kidney cancer. This sample comprised CD4+ or CD8+ T cells sorted from blood, obtained in a trial of the OX40 agonist ivuxolimab. The J gene is TRBJ2-5, the V gene TRBV5-1; 7 bases map to TRBD2. The CDR3 nucleotides are TGCGCCAGTATGGCGGGGGATACCCAAGAGACCCAGTACTTC. This translates into CASMAGDTQETQYF.